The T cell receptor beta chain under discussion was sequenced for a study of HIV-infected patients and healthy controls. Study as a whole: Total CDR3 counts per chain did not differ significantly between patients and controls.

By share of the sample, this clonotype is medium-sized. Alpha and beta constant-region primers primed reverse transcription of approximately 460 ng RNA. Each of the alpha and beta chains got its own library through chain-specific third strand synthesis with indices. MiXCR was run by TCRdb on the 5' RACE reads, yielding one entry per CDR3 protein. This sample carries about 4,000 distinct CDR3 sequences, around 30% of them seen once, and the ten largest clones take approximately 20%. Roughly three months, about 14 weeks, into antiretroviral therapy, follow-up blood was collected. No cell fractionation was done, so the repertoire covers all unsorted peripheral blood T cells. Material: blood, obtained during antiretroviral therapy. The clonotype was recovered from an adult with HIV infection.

The CDR3 protein is CASSGWGPQHF. CDR3 in DNA: TGTGCCAGCAGTGGCTGGGGGCCCCAGCATTTT. V usage is TRBV12-3 or TRBV12-4 and J usage is TRBJ1-5; D ambiguous. This CDR3 contains 11 residues. V was pared by 5 bases and J by 9 bases, with 8 bases between.